This T cell receptor beta chain derives from a study of blood T cells in healthy people across ages. Using a J-beta primer mix together with a sample-barcoded 5' primer, a second PCR was run for roughly 7 to 11 cycles. TCRdb recomputed calls from the 5' RACE reads with MiXCR, one row per CDR3 protein. The sample records hundreds of thousands of distinct CDR3 sequences, 20% to 30% being singletons. Study-level results: When set beside aged donors, long-lived donors presented more naive CD4+ cells and higher diversity. While age rose, TCR beta diversity per million T cells dropped in a roughly linear way.

Germline-derived CDR1 and CDR2 are LGHNA and YSLEER. V lost 2 bases to trimming and J lost 2 bases, with 18 bases between them. CDR3 length: 17 amino acids. As to this clonotype: What it recognizes is unknown.

These same data were also listed under a study on T cells of mothers and their children. That source adds: Samples came from a few healthy Caucasian mothers and their six children.

The receptor's source is a boy under 18 in good health. V gene TRBV4-3 combines with J gene TRBJ2-5; D is unclear. Material for sequencing was blood. The CDR3 nucleotides read TGCGCCAGCAGCCAAAACCCAGGACCTTCCCCACAAGAGACCCAGTACTTC. Translation gives CASSQNPGPSPQETQYF.